This TCR beta chain was profiled in a study of T cell clonality in common variable immunodeficiency. Study-wide findings and caveats: Fewer deletions and N-nucleotide insertions were reportedly seen in common variable immunodeficiency TCR beta sequences. Compared with controls, CVID subjects had fewer shared TCRbeta clones. CVID patient heterogeneity limited repertoire-clinical complication correlations.

Method: immunoSEQ multiplex PCR; TCRdb's copy keeps in-frame clones and lacks some. The repertoire consists of 40,000 to 50,000 clones, none detected only once. The CDR3 consists of 15 residues. Deletions cut 6 bases from V and 4 bases from J, with 21 bases between. Germline CDR1 and CDR2: DFQATT and SNEGSKA (reference sequence). This clone was detected ten times or more. Its antigen is unknown. With the read ending 3 residues before the CDR3 end, the germline J gene is used to fill in that end. The rearrangement uses TRBV20-1 and TRBJ1-2; no clear D gene. The origin of this receptor is a person aged 18 to 75 in good health. The source material was peripheral blood mononuclear cells. The sequenced CDR3 bases are TGCAGTGCGCCAACCCAGGACTCAAGTACCTATGGC. Amino acids: CSAPTQDSSTYG. The CDR3 reads in full as CSAPTQDSSTYGYTF.